The 30 T cell receptor beta chains given below trace back to one sample, sequenced in a study of shared clonotypes between healthy human individuals. Assay used: immunoSEQ multiplex PCR; TCRdb lists only in-frame clones, some missing. This sample carries millions of clones, roughly 92% of them seen once, and the ten largest clones take roughly 0.14%. Specimen: naive CD4+ T cells sorted from blood. Specified subset: CD45RA+ positively selected. These receptors came from a man younger than 35 in good health.

The chain recombines TRBV7-2 with TRBJ2-5, with 9 bases lining up with TRBD2. CDR3 size: 14 residues. Unmatched junction bases numbered 7, after V lost 6 bases and J lost 5 bases. The V gene's germline CDR1 is SGHTA and CDR2 FQGNSA. CDR3 DNA sequence: TGTGCCAGCAGAGAGCGGGAGGTTGGGGAGACCCAGTACTTC. Translating gives CASREREVGETQYF.

The J gene is TRBJ2-7, the V gene TRBV19; D is unclear. This CDR3 has 13 amino acids. Trimming took 2 bases from V and 3 from J, leaving 8 bases between them. Germline values: CDR1 LNHDA, CDR2 SQIVND (reference sequence). DNA of the CDR3: TGTGCCAGTAGTATAAATCGGTTCTACGAGCAGTACTTC. Amino acids: CASSINRFYEQYF.

The chain combines TRBV7-9 with TRBJ1-2; D is perhaps TRBD1 (5 bases). The CDR3 is 15 residues long. Looked up from germline, CDR1 is SEHNR and CDR2 is FQNEAQ (reference sequence). The V end was cut by 5 bases, the J end by 7 bases, with 20 bases between. Here the CDR3 reads CASSPLGHPGGGYTF. Here the CDR3 DNA reads TGTGCCAGCAGCCCCCTTGGGCACCCGGGGGGTGGCTACACCTTC.

The gene calls are TRBV5-6 and TRBJ2-4; tentatively, D is TRBD2 (5 bases). The ends were cut back, 6 bases at V and 7 bases at J, with 11 bases in the middle. From germline, CDR1 is SGHDT and CDR2 YYEEEE. CDR3 length equals 12 residues. This CDR3 reads CASNLRGNIQYF. CDR3 DNA sequence: TGTGCCAGCAACCTCCGCGGGAACATTCAGTACTTC. Full variable domain (outside the CDR3, taken from reference TRBV5-6 and TRBJ2-4): DAGVTQSPTHLIKTRGQQVTLRCSPKSGHDTVSWYQQALGQGPQFIFQYYEEEERQRGNFPDRFSGHQFPNYSSELNVNALLLGDSALYLCASNLRGNIQYFGAGTRLSVL.

CDR3 loop: CAISEFRERGNQPQHF. For the CDR3, the DNA is TGTGCCATCAGTGAATTCCGGGAACGGGGCAATCAGCCCCAGCATTTT. This chain uses TRBV10-3 with TRBJ1-5; D is unresolved. V was cut by 3 bases and J by 2 bases, with 14 bases left in between. This CDR3 is built from 16 residues. Germline loops: CDR1 ENHRY, CDR2 SYGVKD.

The V call is TRBV21-1, the J call TRBJ1-2. TRBV21-1 is an annotated pseudogene. This CDR3 region has 15 residues. The CDR3 region has the DNA TGTGCCAGCAGCCCCCGACGGAGGGAGGGCCGTGGCTACACCTTC. The encoded protein is CASSPRRREGRGYTF.

The V gene is TRBV5-4, the J gene TRBJ1-2; 10 positions match TRBD1. This CDR3 is built from 13 residues. J gave up 8 bases and V 4 bases, and 5 bases lay outside the gene matches. Germline CDR1 is SGHNT and CDR2 is YYREEE (reference sequence). The CDR3 DNA sequence: TGTGCCAGCAGCCTGACAGGGGGCGGAGGCTACACCTTC. Translating it yields CASSLTGGGGYTF.

V gene TRBV18 combines with J gene TRBJ2-1; D ambiguous. V was cut by 2 bases and J by 1 base, with 9 bases left in between. Germline CDR1 reads KGHSH; CDR2 reads LQKENI. The CDR3 consists of 15 residues. This CDR3 is CASSPSSPSYNEQFF. As DNA, the CDR3 is TGTGCCAGCTCACCAAGTTCCCCATCCTACAATGAGCAGTTCTTC.

The chain carries TRBV11-2 and TRBJ2-1; 9 positions match TRBD2. From germline, CDR1 is SGHAT and CDR2 FQNNGV. The CDR3 loop spans 15 amino acids. Trimming took 3 bases from V and 8 from J; bases not matched to a gene: 8. CDR3 region: CASSFEGGRADEQFF. The CDR3 DNA follows: TGTGCCAGCAGCTTTGAGGGCGGGAGGGCTGATGAGCAGTTCTTC.

This clone was seen once. V and J are TRBV5-1 and TRBJ1-6, with TRBD1 matching 9 bases. V shed 4 bases and J 3 bases; nucleotides not matched to a gene: 5. Germline loops: CDR1 SGHRS, CDR2 YFSETQ. The CDR3 loop spans 16 amino acids. The CDR3 DNA reads TGCGCCAGCAGCCAACAGGGGGCCAACTATAATTCACCCCTCCACTTT. Its protein is CASSQQGANYNSPLHF.

The chain couples TRBV30 to TRBJ1-5; D is perhaps TRBD1 (6 bases). The germline V gene encodes CDR1 GTSNPN and CDR2 SVGIG (reference sequence). Trimming took off 0 bases at V and 2 bases at J, with 14 bases between the two ends. This CDR3 has 16 amino acids. CDR3 DNA sequence: TGTGCCTGGAGTGTACCCGGGGGCGGTGGCAATCAGCCCCAGCATTTT. Amino acid sequence: CAWSVPGGGGNQPQHF.

This rearrangement joins TRBV19 to TRBJ2-3, with 11 bases fitting TRBD2. The V and J ends lost 3 bases and 0 bases, in that order; junction bases with no gene match: 5. CDR1 LNHDA and CDR2 SQIVND come from the germline V gene (reference sequence). CDR3 length: 17 residues. CDR3 amino acids: CASSMRGLAASTDTQYF. CDR3 DNA: TGTGCCAGTAGTATGAGGGGACTAGCGGCTAGCACAGATACGCAGTATTTT.

The chain has TRBV15 and TRBJ1-1; the match to TRBD1 covers 11 bases. J lost 0 bases, V lost 1 base, and 7 bases had no gene match. From germline, CDR1 is LNHNV and CDR2 YYDKDF (reference sequence). CDR3 size: 18 residues. This CDR3 is CATSRGTGGIPLNTEAFF. The CDR3, as DNA: TGTGCCACCAGCAGAGGGACAGGGGGCATACCCTTGAACACTGAAGCTTTCTTT.

The chain recombines TRBV6-5 with TRBJ1-6; D is ambiguous. V was cut by 5 bases and J by 9 bases, with 11 bases left in between. Germline assignment: CDR1 MNHEY and CDR2 SVGAGI. The CDR3 runs to 13 residues. The CDR3 here is CASSLPGSSPLHF. In nucleotides, the CDR3 is TGTGCCAGCAGTCTCCCCGGGTCTTCACCCCTCCACTTT.

The J gene is TRBJ2-2, the V gene TRBV5-1; D uncertain. This CDR3 has 15 amino acids. Trimming pared 5 bases from V and 7 bases from J, leaving 18 bases between. CDR1 is SGHRS and CDR2 is YFSETQ in the germline V gene. Here the CDR3 reads CASSSTGGSGGELFF. CDR3 nucleotide sequence: TGCGCCAGCAGTTCGACTGGCGGATCGGGCGGGGAGCTGTTTTTT.

The chain recombines TRBV9 with TRBJ1-1; D remains unclear. The CDR3 loop spans 22 amino acids. V gave up 4 bases and J gave up 0 bases, with 34 bases separating them. Germline CDR1 reads SGDLS; CDR2 reads YYNGEE. The CDR3 is CASSFGVLGSPSKGKMNTEAFF. CDR3 sequence (DNA): TGTGCCAGCAGCTTCGGGGTCCTGGGTTCTCCTTCAAAGGGAAAAATGAACACTGAAGCTTTCTTT.

The rearrangement uses TRBV7-8 and TRBJ2-3, with 9 bases matching TRBD2. Trimming removed 5 bases from V and 0 bases from J; junction bases left unmatched: 9. The CDR3 is 17 residues long. Germline loops: CDR1 SGHVS, CDR2 FQNEAQ. The CDR3 DNA reads TGTGCCAGCAGCCCTCCAGGACTAGCGTGGAGCACAGATACGCAGTATTTT. Translation: CASSPPGLAWSTDTQYF.

This clone is a singleton in its sample. J is TRBJ1-5 and V is TRBV28; 7 bases agree with TRBD1. The V and J ends lost 1 base and 7 bases, in that order; junction bases with no gene match: 10. There are 16 residues in the CDR3. The germline V gene encodes CDR1 MDHEN and CDR2 SYDVKM. CDR3: CASSLSSRGNGQPQHF. As DNA, the CDR3 is TGTGCCAGCAGTTTATCCTCCAGGGGGAATGGGCAGCCCCAGCATTTT.

Only one count was recorded for this clone. This chain uses TRBV4-1 with TRBJ2-7; D assignment may be TRBD1 or TRBD2 (6 bases each). The CDR3 is 14 residues long. The V gene's germline CDR1 is MGHRA and CDR2 YSYEKL. V lost 4 bases to trimming and J lost 2 bases, with 12 bases between them. CDR3 protein: CASSPTGGAYEQYF. The CDR3 DNA reads as TGCGCCAGCAGCCCGACAGGAGGGGCCTACGAGCAGTACTTC.

Note on this clone: The junction differs from germline at one of its ends, possibly a read error. This chain uses TRBV7-7 with TRBJ1-3; D may be TRBD1 (5 bases). Germline V CDR1 and CDR2: SSHAT, FNYEAQ (reference sequence). This CDR3 is 15 amino acids long. This chain's CDR3 is CASSQDTRSGNTIYF. The CDR3 DNA follows: TGTGCTAGCAGCCAGGACACGCGATCTGGAAACACCATATATTTT.

The chain recombines TRBV7-9 with TRBJ1-2; D may be TRBD1 (6 bases). V gave up 4 bases and J gave up 8 bases, with 17 bases separating them. The CDR3 consists of 14 residues. Germline CDR1 and CDR2: SEHNR and FQNEAQ (reference sequence). CDR3 region: CASSYDSNRAGYTF. The DNA of the CDR3 is TGTGCCAGCAGCTACGACTCGAACAGGGCCGGCTACACCTTC.

J is TRBJ2-5 and V is TRBV21-1; TRBD1, the table's D call, was not compared with the DNA. TRBV21-1 is deemed a pseudogene. This CDR3 spans 14 amino acids. CDR3 sequence (DNA): TGTGCCAGCAGCAAAGTTAGGGGTCAAGAGACCCAGTACTTC. This gives the protein CASSKVRGQETQYF.

This chain connects TRBV18 to TRBJ2-7; D gene ambiguous. The CDR3 is 15 amino acids. Deletions cut 0 bases from V and 2 bases from J, with 11 bases between. Germline V gives CDR1 KGHSH, CDR2 LQKENI. The CDR3 DNA is TGTGCCAGCTCACCACCTCTCTCTGAAGCCTACGAGCAGTACTTC. This sequence encodes CASSPPLSEAYEQYF. The entire variable domain, with the rest obtained from reference TRBV18 and TRBJ2-7, is as follows: NAGVMQNPRHLVRRRGQEARLRCSPMKGHSHVYWYRQLPEEGLKFMVYLQKENIIDESGMPKERFSAEFPKEGPSILRIQQVVRGDSAAYFCASSPPLSEAYEQYFGPGTRLTVT.

The sample holds a few counts of this clone. The chain recombines TRBV29-1 with TRBJ1-1; the match to TRBD1 covers 8 bases. This CDR3 comprises 13 residues. V lost 3 bases and J lost 5; bases outside the gene matches: 5. Germline V gene lookup returns CDR1 SQVTM and CDR2 ANQGSEA. The CDR3 DNA reads as TGCAGCGTTGACCAGGGGGCTGGAACTGAAGCTTTCTTT. It translates to CSVDQGAGTEAFF.

This clone was counted once. The rearrangement uses TRBV29-1 and TRBJ2-3; 8 bases map to TRBD1. The junction had 21 bases not matched to a gene; V was cut back by 4 bases and J by 3 bases. Germline CDR1 and CDR2: SQVTM and ANQGSEA. The CDR3 length is 19 residues. The DNA for the CDR3 is TGCAGCGTTGTCAAAAGAACGGTGTTTGGACAGGGCTCAACAGATACGCAGTATTTT. Residues: CSVVKRTVFGQGSTDTQYF.

The chain combines TRBV28 with TRBJ1-1; D possibly corresponds to TRBD1 (6 bases). The CDR3 totals 16 residues. CDR1 MDHEN and CDR2 SYDVKM come from the germline V gene. V lost 6 bases, J lost 0 bases, and 17 bases lay in between. The CDR3 is CASSLGRQAVNTEAFF. CDR3 in DNA: TGTGCCAGCAGCCTCGGGAGACAGGCGGTGAACACTGAAGCTTTCTTT. Variable domain in full (rest from reference TRBV28 and TRBJ1-1): DVKVTQSSRYLVKRTGEKVFLECVQDMDHENMFWYRQDPGLGLRLIYFSYDVKMKEKGDIPEGYSVSREKKERFSLILESASTNQTSMYLCASSLGRQAVNTEAFFGQGTRLTVV.

The rearrangement uses TRBV19 and TRBJ2-7, with D perhaps TRBD2 (5 bases). The germline V gene has CDR1 LNHDA and CDR2 SQIVND (reference sequence). The V end lost 5 bases, the J end lost 6 bases, and 14 bases lay between the germline ends. The CDR3 totals 13 residues. The DNA for the CDR3 is TGTGCCAGTAGTCCGGGGTGGGCCCGCGAGCAGTACTTC. Residues: CASSPGWAREQYF.

The genes are TRBV19 and TRBJ2-7; a weak D match, TRBD1 (6 bases). The CDR3 is 18 amino acids. Germline V CDR1 and CDR2: LNHDA, SQIVND (reference sequence). V shed 2 bases and J shed 1 base, with 21 bases lying between them. The CDR3 loop reads CASSIQGKVSLGSYEQYF. CDR3 DNA: TGTGCCAGTAGTATACAGGGGAAAGTTAGCTTGGGGTCCTACGAGCAGTACTTC.

The chain employs TRBV28 and TRBJ1-5; no reliable D call. The CDR3 is made up of 15 amino acids. Per germline, CDR1 MDHEN and CDR2 SYDVKM. Trimming left V 2 bases short and J 4 bases short, with 12 bases between. CDR3 sequence reads: CASSLKGYINQPQHF. The CDR3, as DNA: TGTGCCAGCAGTTTAAAAGGATACATTAATCAGCCCCAGCATTTT.

In regard to this clone: Other DNA sequences in this specimen translate into the identical CDR3. The chain couples TRBV4-3 to TRBJ2-1; D gene unclear. The CDR3 spans 13 residues. Germline V gene data show CDR1 as LGHNA and CDR2 as YSLEER. V dropped 0 bases and J dropped 6 bases, with 6 bases sitting between them. CDR3 sequence: CASSQELSNEQFF. The CDR3 DNA is TGCGCCAGCAGCCAAGAATTGTCCAATGAGCAGTTCTTC.